The present T cell receptor (beta chain) was sequenced within a study of T cells after somatic rescue of genetic block. CDR3 length: 12 residues. Trimming at V came to 5 bases and at J to 3 bases, leaving 1 base not matched to a gene. Looked up from germline, CDR1 is MNHNY and CDR2 is SVGAGI (reference sequence). Here immunoSEQ multiplex PCR was the method, and the copy in TCRdb shows in-frame clones only, minus some. Seen here are around 52,000 clones, roughly 96% observed once, and the top ten hold approximately 0.077%. Material for sequencing was peripheral blood mononuclear cells (PBMCs). The chain has TRBV6-6 and TRBJ2-7; TRBD1 aligns across 7 bases. The TCR sequence derives from a child younger than two. The CDR3, as DNA: TGTGCCAGCAGTACAGGGGTCTACGAGCAGTACTTC. It is translated as CASSTGVYEQYF.